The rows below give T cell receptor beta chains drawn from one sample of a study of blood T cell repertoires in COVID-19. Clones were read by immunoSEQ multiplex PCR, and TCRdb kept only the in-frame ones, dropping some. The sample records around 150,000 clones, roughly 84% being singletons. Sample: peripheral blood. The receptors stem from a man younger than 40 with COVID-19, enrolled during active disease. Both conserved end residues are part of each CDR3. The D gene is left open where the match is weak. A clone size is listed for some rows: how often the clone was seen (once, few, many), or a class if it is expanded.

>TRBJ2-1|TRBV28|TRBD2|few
TGTGCCAACGCTAAGGCGGGAGGCCGACCTCGTGAGCAGTTCTTC
CANAKAGGRPREQFF
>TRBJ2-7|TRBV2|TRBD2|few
TGTGCCAGCAGTGAGGAACTAGCGGGTAACGAGCAGTACTTC
CASSEELAGNEQYF
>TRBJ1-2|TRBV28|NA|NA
TGTGCCAGCGGCACACAAGGGGCCTCTGGCTACACCTTC
CASGTQGASGYTF
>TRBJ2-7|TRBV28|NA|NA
TGTGCCAGCACCGAGCGAGGGCCTTACTACGAGCAGTACTTC
CASTERGPYYEQYF
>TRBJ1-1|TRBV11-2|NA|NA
TGTGCCAGCAGCTTGTGGTCCGGTCTGAACACTGAAGCTTTCTTT
CASSLWSGLNTEAFF
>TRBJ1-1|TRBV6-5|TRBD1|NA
TGTGCCAGCAGTTTTACAGGGGTGGGAACTGAAGCTTTCTTT
CASSFTGVGTEAFF
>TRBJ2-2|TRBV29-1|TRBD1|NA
TGCAGCGTTGATGGGGGACAGGGGGCAAGAACCGGGGAGCTGTTTTTT
CSVDGGQGARTGELFF
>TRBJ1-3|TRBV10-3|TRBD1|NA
TGTGCCATCAGTGACCCCGGACAGGGGGCTGGAAACACCATATATTTT
CAISDPGQGAGNTIYF
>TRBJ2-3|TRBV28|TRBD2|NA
TGTGCCAGCAGTTTCCTAGCGGCCACTTCGTTGGATACGCAGTATTTT
CASSFLAATSLDTQYF
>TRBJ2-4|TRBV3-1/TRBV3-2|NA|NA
TGTGCCAGCAGCCAAGGGGCGGGGACCAAAAACATTCAGTACTTC
CASSQGAGTKNIQYF
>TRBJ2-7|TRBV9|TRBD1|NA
TGTGCCAGCAGCGTAGCGGACAGGGCAACCTACGAGCAGTACTTC
CASSVADRATYEQYF